The 15 T cell receptor beta chains presented below share a single source sample, sequenced in a study of vaccination effects on CD4 cells after COVID-19. Researchers isolated CD4+ T cells once ten to eleven days of culture had elapsed. Two doses of either BNT162b2 or mRNA-1273 were given to each participant. These receptors have no known antigen. Generated by immunoSEQ multiplex PCR, the TCRdb table keeps only in-frame clones and is missing some. The data hold 57,000 or so clones, with about 81% observed a single time. The source was CD4+ T cells from PBMCs cultured without peptide, collected after COVID-19 vaccination. All receptors derive from a human donor who received a COVID-19 vaccine.

The J gene is TRBJ2-7, the V gene TRBV27; D unresolved. Germline V gene lookup returns CDR1 MNHEY and CDR2 SMNVEV (reference sequence). The CDR3 sequence is 14 residues long. Deletions cut 0 bases from V and 2 bases from J, with 8 bases between. The CDR3 here is CASSLSGGPYEQYF. Written as DNA, the CDR3 is TGTGCCAGCAGTTTATCGGGCGGTCCCTACGAGCAGTACTTC.

The chain recombines TRBV6-2 or TRBV6-3 with TRBJ1-1; D may be TRBD1 (5 bases). This CDR3 spans 16 amino acids. V was trimmed by 6 bases and J by 0 bases, leaving 17 bases between them. Germline CDR1 reads MNHEY; CDR2 reads SVGEGT. Written as DNA, the CDR3 is TGTGCCAGCAGCCCTCGCCTGGGGCGGATGAACACTGAAGCTTTCTTT. The encoded protein is CASSPRLGRMNTEAFF.

This clone counts as medium-sized. In DNA form, the CDR3 reads TGTGCCAGCAGCTTAAGTATGTGGGCCAGCACCTATAATTCACCCCTCCACTTT. This translates into CASSLSMWASTYNSPLHF. The V call is TRBV7-2, the J call TRBJ1-6; no clear D. Trimming left V 2 bases short and J 2 bases short, with 16 bases between. The CDR3 spans 18 residues. The germline V gene has CDR1 SGHTA and CDR2 FQGNSA.

V and J are TRBV19 and TRBJ2-5, with D possibly being TRBD1 or TRBD2 (5 bases each). The CDR3 is 13 residues long. Trimming pared 5 bases from V and 5 bases from J, leaving 12 bases between. CDR1 is LNHDA, CDR2 SQIVND, per germline (reference sequence). CDR3: CASSADWGETQYF. For the CDR3, the DNA is TGTGCCAGTAGTGCCGATTGGGGGGAGACCCAGTACTTC.

The V gene is TRBV13, the J gene TRBJ1-1; 11 bases map to TRBD1. Germline CDR1 is PRHDT and CDR2 is FYEKMQ (reference sequence). The junction had 12 bases not matched to a gene; V was cut back by 5 bases and J by 7 bases. CDR3 length equals 16 residues. The CDR3 sequence is CASSTGQGDVGDEAFF. CDR3 DNA: TGTGCCAGCAGCACGGGACAGGGGGATGTCGGTGATGAAGCTTTCTTT.

V usage is TRBV23-1 and J usage is TRBJ2-3; 11 positions match TRBD2. TRBV23-1 is an ORF; its function is uncertain. J was trimmed by 5 bases and V by 4 bases; bases with no gene match: 5. This CDR3 spans 15 amino acids. The CDR3 loop is CASSRLAGRKDTQYF. The CDR3 DNA is TGCGCCAGCAGTCGACTAGCGGGGAGAAAAGATACGCAGTATTTT.

J is TRBJ1-2 and V is TRBV10-3, with D unresolved. CDR3 length: 14 amino acids. Germline V lookup: CDR1 ENHRY, CDR2 SYGVKD. Trimming shortened V by 0 bases and J by 4 bases, and 9 bases separated the two germline ends. CDR3 protein: CAISESTRSYGYTF. The CDR3 DNA is TGTGCCATCAGTGAGTCGACGCGAAGCTATGGCTACACCTTC.

V gene TRBV30 combines with J gene TRBJ2-5; a possible D gene is TRBD2 (5 bases). Germline assignment: CDR1 GTSNPN and CDR2 SVGIG (reference sequence). Trimming shortened V by 0 bases and J by 7 bases, and 9 bases separated the two germline ends. The CDR3 has 12 residues. This CDR3 is CAWSVRRGTQYF. DNA for the CDR3: TGTGCCTGGAGTGTGCGACGGGGGACCCAGTACTTC.

The sample holds one count of this clone. The chain recombines TRBV7-2 with TRBJ1-5; a weak D match, TRBD1 (5 bases). V was shortened by 5 bases and J by 2 bases, with 16 bases between the two germline ends. Per germline, CDR1 SGHTA and CDR2 FQGNSA. The CDR3 is 16 residues long. CDR3 protein: CASSRGGKRGNQPQHF. For the CDR3, the DNA is TGTGCCAGCAGCCGTGGGGGGAAAAGGGGCAATCAGCCCCAGCATTTT.

V is TRBV24-1 and J is TRBJ2-7, with D maybe TRBD1 (5 bases). This CDR3 has 13 residues. Trimming took off 3 bases at V and 0 bases at J, with 5 bases between the two ends. CDR1 is KGHDR and CDR2 is SFDVKD in the germline V gene. CDR3 bases: TGTGCCACCAGTGATGGACACTCCTACGAGCAGTACTTC. Its protein is CATSDGHSYEQYF.

A single count supports this clone. This chain uses TRBV6-2 or TRBV6-3 with TRBJ2-1; 9 bases line up with TRBD2. The ends lost 5 bases at V and 7 bases at J; junction bases unmatched: 6. The germline gives CDR1 MNHEY, CDR2 SVGEGT. The CDR3 runs 14 residues. The chain's CDR3 is CASSSRRGGNEQFF. CDR3 nucleotide sequence: TGTGCCAGCAGTAGCAGGCGGGGGGGGAATGAGCAGTTCTTC.

This clone was detected only a few times. The chain combines TRBV7-3 with TRBJ1-2; no clear D gene. Trimming removed 2 bases from V and 7 bases from J, with 20 bases in between. CDR1 and CDR2 from the germline V gene are SGHTA and FQGTGA. The CDR3 length is 16 residues. In nucleotides, the CDR3 is TGTGCCAGCAGCTTATTGCCCAGCCCGGGAGGTGGTGGCTACACCTTC. Translation: CASSLLPSPGGGGYTF.

The V and J genes are TRBV2 and TRBJ2-1; perhaps TRBD2 as D (6 bases). Trimming stripped 5 bases from V and 6 bases from J, with 14 bases between. The CDR3 loop spans 14 amino acids. Germline V CDR1 and CDR2: SNHLY, FYNNEI. CDR3 DNA: TGTGCCAGCAGTCGACTAGTTGTCGCCAATGAGCAGTTCTTC. Translating gives CASSRLVVANEQFF.

The chain joins TRBV1 to TRBJ2-3. TRBV1 is a documented pseudogene. The CDR3 spans 13 residues. The CDR3 here is CTSSQEGVHSQYF. The CDR3, as DNA: TGCACCAGCAGCCAAGAAGGCGTGCACTCGCAGTATTTT.

This clone was seen a handful of times. CDR3 protein: CATSDSNSPQHF. The CDR3 nucleotides read TGTGCCACCAGTGACTCCAATTCGCCCCAGCATTTT. The chain combines TRBV24-1 with TRBJ1-5; D gene ambiguous. This CDR3 is 12 amino acids long. From germline, CDR1 is KGHDR and CDR2 SFDVKD. Trimming removed 4 bases at V and 9 bases at J, with 9 bases between.